Here is one T cell receptor beta chain with its context. The sample is drawn from a study of blood T cell repertoires in COVID-19. Trimming took off 0 bases at V and 6 bases at J, with 12 bases between the two ends. Germline V lookup: CDR1 LNHNV, CDR2 YYDKDF (reference sequence). The CDR3 loop spans 14 amino acids. Assay: immunoSEQ multiplex PCR; the TCRdb copy retains only in-frame clones and omits some. The data contain 65,000 to 85,000 clones, 75% to 90% of them seen just once; the ten biggest clones take up approximately 2.5%. The J gene is TRBJ2-7, the V gene TRBV15; possible D gene TRBD2, 6 bases. The sample comprised peripheral blood. This sequence originates from a human donor in a cohort sampled during active COVID-19. The CDR3 DNA reads TGTGCCACCAGCAGAGATCGGGGGATCCCCGAGCAGTACTTC. Its protein product is CATSRDRGIPEQYF.